What follows are 14 T cell receptor beta chains derived from one specimen sequenced in a study of blood T cell repertoires in COVID-19. Some clones are missing from TCRdb's copy, which holds only in-frame ones; the method was immunoSEQ multiplex PCR. The table has about 140,000 clones, about 90% seen once. Sequencing was done on a sample of peripheral blood. Every receptor here comes from a man between 45 and 60 years old who had recovered from COVID-19.

With respect to this clone: An end of the junction does not agree with germline; a read error may underlie this. This chain joins TRBV7-7 and TRBJ1-3; 9 nucleotides agree with TRBD1. Germline loops: CDR1 SSHAT, CDR2 FNYEAQ (reference sequence). CDR3 length equals 15 residues. This CDR3 reads CASSYGQGSGNTIYF. The CDR3 region has the DNA TGTGCTAGCAGCTACGGACAGGGGTCTGGAAACACCATATATTTT.

The chain has TRBV6-4 and TRBJ2-3, with TRBD2 matching 13 bases. This CDR3 contains 17 residues. With V trimmed by 5 bases and J by 1 base, 6 bases remained unmatched. Germline CDR1 and CDR2: MRHNA and SNTAGT. The CDR3 region is CASSTSGTSGGTDTQYF. CDR3 nucleotides: TGTGCCAGCAGTACTTCCGGGACTAGCGGGGGCACAGATACGCAGTATTTT.

CDR3 region: CASSFEAGARGETQYF. The CDR3 coding sequence is TGTGCCAGCAGCTTCGAGGCGGGGGCAAGGGGGGAGACCCAGTACTTC. The chain carries TRBV7-2 and TRBJ2-5; possible D gene TRBD2, 7 bases. Trimming pared 3 bases from V and 5 bases from J, leaving 19 bases between. In germline, CDR1 is SGHTA, CDR2 FQGNSA. The CDR3 spans 16 residues.

V is TRBV6-2 or TRBV6-3 and J is TRBJ2-7; tentatively, D is TRBD1 (6 bases). This CDR3 comprises 15 residues. CDR1 is MNHEY, CDR2 SVGEGT, per germline. V was pared by 5 bases and J by 0 bases, with 14 bases between. CDR3 sequence: CASSRKGVPSYEQYF. As DNA, the CDR3 is TGTGCCAGCAGTCGCAAGGGGGTTCCCTCCTACGAGCAGTACTTC.

J is TRBJ1-1 and V is TRBV11-3; a possible D gene is TRBD1 (5 bases). The CDR3 has 15 residues. Trimming removed 1 base from V and 0 bases from J, with 9 bases in between. CDR1 SGHNT and CDR2 YENEEA come from the germline V gene. CDR3 amino acids: CASSLVQGMNTEAFF. For the CDR3, the DNA is TGTGCCAGCAGCTTAGTTCAGGGTATGAACACTGAAGCTTTCTTT.

The rearrangement joins TRBV18 to TRBJ1-4; 8 nucleotides match TRBD1. This CDR3 spans 16 amino acids. CDR1 and CDR2 (germline): KGHSH, LQKENI. V shed 4 bases, J shed 8 bases, and the junction held 12 bases outside the gene matches. The CDR3, as DNA: TGTGCCAGCTCACTTTCTCGGACAGGGATGGGCGAAAAACTGTTTTTT. This translates into CASSLSRTGMGEKLFF.

This chain connects TRBV19 to TRBJ1-2, with D possibly matching TRBD1 (6 bases). Germline CDR1 LNHDA, CDR2 SQIVND (reference sequence). Trimming took 5 bases from V and 8 from J, leaving 27 bases between them. The CDR3 length is 17 residues. This CDR3 reads CASSPRPRGGSVGGYTF. CDR3 bases: TGTGCCAGTAGTCCAAGGCCCCGCGGGGGCTCTGTAGGCGGCTACACCTTC.

The CDR3 coding sequence is TGTGCCAGCAGTGACAGGACGGCTTTCTTT. Translating it yields CASSDRTAFF. The chain carries TRBV12-3 or TRBV12-4 and TRBJ1-1; the D gene is possibly TRBD1 (6 bases). V lost 5 bases to trimming and J lost 11 bases, with 9 bases between them. CDR3 length equals 10 residues.

The CDR3 reads CASSRGLAGQETQYF. The CDR3, as DNA: TGTGCCAGCAGCCGTGGACTAGCGGGGCAAGAGACCCAGTACTTC. The chain links TRBV7-2 to TRBJ2-5, with 12 nucleotides matching TRBD2. The CDR3 is 15 residues long. Germline CDR1 SGHTA, CDR2 FQGNSA. V was clipped by 5 bases and J by 2 bases; unmatched bases: 3.

The V call is TRBV27, the J call TRBJ2-7; D is possibly TRBD1 (6 bases). There are 14 residues in the CDR3. V lost 6 bases, J lost 3 bases, and 15 bases lay in between. CDR1 MNHEY and CDR2 SMNVEV come from the germline V gene (reference sequence). CDR3 sequence: CASSYLQGDYEQYF. Written as DNA, the CDR3 is TGTGCCAGCAGCTATTTACAGGGAGACTACGAGCAGTACTTC.

In its sample, this clone was seen once. The chain employs TRBV9 and TRBJ2-3; D possibly corresponds to TRBD1 (6 bases). CDR3 length: 16 amino acids. V was shortened by 0 bases and J by 3 bases, with 14 bases between the two germline ends. In germline, CDR1 is SGDLS, CDR2 YYNGEE. The CDR3 is CASSVGRQGRTDTQYF. The CDR3, as DNA: TGTGCCAGCAGCGTAGGTCGCCAGGGGCGGACAGATACGCAGTATTTT.

This rearrangement joins TRBV11-2 to TRBJ2-3, with TRBD2 identical over 13 bases. V was pared by 5 bases and J by 4 bases, with 12 bases of the junction left unmatched. The CDR3 covers 18 residues. Germline V gene data show CDR1 as SGHAT and CDR2 as FQNNGV. This CDR3 is CASSGWTSGGPPPDTQYF. CDR3 nucleotides: TGTGCCAGCAGCGGATGGACTAGCGGGGGCCCCCCCCCAGATACGCAGTATTTT.

The rearrangement joins TRBV18 to TRBJ2-1; D gene ambiguous. This CDR3 is 16 amino acids long. Germline V gene data show CDR1 as KGHSH and CDR2 as LQKENI. V lost 2 bases, J lost 4 bases, and 15 bases lay in between. The CDR3 protein is CASSPSSAGSYNEQFF. The CDR3 DNA is TGTGCCAGCTCACCAAGTTCGGCAGGCTCTTACAATGAGCAGTTCTTC. Together with reference TRBV18 and TRBJ2-1, the CDR3 gives the full variable domain: NAGVMQNPRHLVRRRGQEARLRCSPMKGHSHVYWYRQLPEEGLKFMVYLQKENIIDESGMPKERFSAEFPKEGPSILRIQQVVRGDSAAYFCASSPSSAGSYNEQFFGPGTRLTVL.

The chain is built from TRBV7-2 and TRBJ2-2, with D possibly TRBD1 on 6 matching bases. This CDR3 has 17 amino acids. V gave up 5 bases and J gave up 6 bases, with 22 bases separating them. Germline CDR1 is SGHTA and CDR2 is FQGNSA. The CDR3 DNA sequence: TGTGCCAGCAGCAAGGCCCACGGGACATTTGGTTCCGGGGAGCTGTTTTTT. It is translated as CASSKAHGTFGSGELFF.